What follows are 23 T cell receptor beta chains derived from one specimen sequenced in a study of cytomegalovirus exposure and HLA in healthy donors. PCR primers comprised 60 Vbeta and 13 Jbeta primers. Profiled with immunoSEQ multiplex PCR; TCRdb holds only in-frame clones, not every one. The sample carries over 150,000 clones, roughly 77% recorded once. Sequencing was done on a sample of PBMCs. The source of these receptors is a man aged 30 to 45 in good health and CMV-seropositive.

The rearrangement links TRBV5-5 to TRBJ2-7; TRBD1 matches 9 bases. CDR1 and CDR2 (germline): SGHKS, YYEKEE (reference sequence). The V and J ends lost 4 bases and 3 bases, in that order; junction bases with no gene match: 2. The CDR3 has 13 residues. CDR3 region: CASSRTGDYEQYF. The CDR3 DNA reads as TGTGCCAGCAGCCGGACAGGGGACTACGAGCAGTACTTC.

The rearrangement joins TRBV29-1 to TRBJ1-5, with 8 bases lining up with TRBD1. The CDR3 covers 13 residues. Trimming at V came to 7 bases and at J to 4 bases, leaving 6 bases not matched to a gene. From germline, CDR1 is SQVTM and CDR2 ANQGSEA. The CDR3 spells CSAVGQGNQPQHF. CDR3 sequence (DNA): TGCAGCGCCGTTGGACAGGGAAATCAGCCCCAGCATTTT.

The chain combines TRBV27 with TRBJ2-5; 9 bases are shared with TRBD2. The junction had 1 base not matched to a gene; V was cut back by 6 bases and J by 2 bases. CDR3 length: 13 amino acids. Germline lookup yields CDR1 MNHEY and CDR2 SMNVEV (reference sequence). DNA for the CDR3: TGTGCCAGCAGGCTAGCGGGGCAAGAGACCCAGTACTTC. Translating it yields CASRLAGQETQYF.

The CDR3 here is CAWSSTLYEQYF. The CDR3 DNA is TGTGCCTGGAGCTCGACACTCTACGAGCAGTACTTC. The chain joins TRBV30 to TRBJ2-7; D unresolved. There are 12 residues in the CDR3. The V gene lost 3 bases and the J gene lost 3 bases, with 9 bases spanning the gap. Germline V lookup: CDR1 GTSNPN, CDR2 SVGIG (reference sequence).

In its sample, this clone was seen a few times. The chain couples TRBV10-3 to TRBJ1-2, with D possibly matching TRBD1 (5 bases). Germline CDR1 ENHRY, CDR2 SYGVKD. The V end lost 2 bases, the J end lost 2 bases, and 18 bases lay between the germline ends. CDR3 size: 17 residues. CDR3 nucleotide sequence: TGTGCCATCAGTGAGCCTACCGGGACTCGGCTGAACTATGGCTACACCTTC. The encoded protein is CAISEPTGTRLNYGYTF.

This clone was counted at least ten times. The chain uses TRBV6-5 and TRBJ1-1; D gene unclear. The germline V and J ends were trimmed by 0 bases and 1 base, with 9 bases remaining between them. The CDR3 consists of 15 residues. Germline CDR1 MNHEY, CDR2 SVGAGI. This CDR3 reads CASSYSASGNTEAFF. The CDR3 DNA sequence: TGTGCCAGCAGTTACTCGGCCAGCGGGAACACTGAAGCTTTCTTT.

V usage is TRBV5-1 and J usage is TRBJ2-6; D call uncertain. The germline CDR1 and CDR2 sequences are SGHRS and YFSETQ. V was cut by 3 bases and J by 0 bases, with 4 bases left in between. This CDR3 spans 14 amino acids. CDR3 loop: CASSSGSGANVLTF. DNA of the CDR3: TGCGCCAGCAGCTCCGGCTCTGGGGCCAACGTCCTGACTTTC.

The gene calls are TRBV4-3 and TRBJ2-5; 8 bases are shared with TRBD2. Germline CDR1 and CDR2: LGHNA and YSLEER. There are 15 residues in the CDR3. V dropped 1 base and J dropped 5; count of bases not matched to a gene: 6. This CDR3 is CASSQAAGGGETQYF. CDR3 nucleotides: TGCGCCAGCAGCCAAGCTGCGGGGGGAGGGGAGACCCAGTACTTC.

The V and J genes are TRBV5-6 and TRBJ1-2; a weak D match, TRBD1 (5 bases). V lost 6 bases and J lost 8, with 23 bases in between. The CDR3 runs 15 residues. The V gene's germline CDR1 is SGHDT and CDR2 YYEEEE. The CDR3 DNA reads TGTGCCAGCATGACGCTAGGGGTTGAATCGGACGGCTACACCTTC. It codes for CASMTLGVESDGYTF.

This chain uses TRBV30 with TRBJ2-5, with 10 nucleotides matching TRBD2. The CDR3 is 14 residues long. V lost 5 bases and J lost 5; bases outside the gene matches: 8. The germline CDR1 and CDR2 sequences are GTSNPN and SVGIG (reference sequence). Here the CDR3 DNA reads TGTGCCTGGGACGAGCGGGGGGGCTCGGAGACCCAGTACTTC. Translating gives CAWDERGGSETQYF.

This clone was seen just once. This sequence joins TRBV15 and TRBJ2-7, with TRBD1 identical over 11 bases. V trimming: 0 bases; J trimming: 7 bases; junction bases outside the gene matches: 8. This CDR3 comprises 16 residues. Germline loops: CDR1 LNHNV, CDR2 YYDKDF (reference sequence). In DNA form, the CDR3 reads TGTGCCACCAGCAGAGATCTGGGACAGGGGGACGGTGAGCAGTACTTC. As protein: CATSRDLGQGDGEQYF.

This clone was recorded a few times. The rearrangement joins TRBV5-4 to TRBJ2-5; D might be TRBD2 (5 bases). The CDR3 runs 15 residues. Deletions cut 0 bases from V and 0 bases from J, with 9 bases between. The germline gives CDR1 SGHNT, CDR2 YYREEE (reference sequence). CDR3 in amino acids: CASSLAMTNQETQYF. The CDR3 nucleotides are TGTGCCAGCAGCTTGGCGATGACTAACCAAGAGACCCAGTACTTC.

This clone was picked up one time. The V and J genes are TRBV4-1 and TRBJ2-1, with D possibly being TRBD1 (5 bases). CDR3 length equals 14 residues. V lost 4 bases to trimming and J lost 10 bases, with 17 bases between them. Looked up from germline, CDR1 is MGHRA and CDR2 is YSYEKL. The CDR3 nucleotides read TGCGCCAGCAGCCCTGAACAGGTATGGGTAGAGCAGTTCTTC. Translating gives CASSPEQVWVEQFF.

This clone was seen a handful of times. The chain carries TRBV4-3 and TRBJ1-4; 9 bases line up with TRBD1. Losses at the gene ends were 2 bases for V and 10 bases for J; bases not matched to a gene: 2. The germline V gene has CDR1 LGHNA and CDR2 YSLEER. This CDR3 comprises 13 residues. CDR3 region: CASSQWTGAKLFF. The DNA of the CDR3 is TGCGCCAGCAGCCAATGGACAGGGGCAAAACTGTTTTTT.

This clone was seen only once. Other DNA variants within this sample encode the same CDR3. V gene TRBV28 combines with J gene TRBJ2-7, with D perhaps TRBD1 (5 bases). The germline V and J ends were trimmed by 3 bases and 3 bases, with 9 bases remaining between them. The CDR3 is made up of 13 amino acids. Germline-derived CDR1 and CDR2 are MDHEN and SYDVKM. The CDR3 loop reads CASSLGQGYEQYF. The CDR3 DNA reads as TGTGCCAGCAGTTTGGGCCAGGGCTACGAGCAGTACTTC.

The V call is TRBV5-4, the J call TRBJ2-5, with a weak D call TRBD1 (6 bases). The V end was cut by 3 bases, the J end by 2 bases, with 14 bases between. In germline, CDR1 is SGHNT, CDR2 YYREEE (reference sequence). The CDR3 length is 15 residues. CDR3 DNA: TGTGCCAGCAGCTGGCGAGGGGGAATACAAGAGACCCAGTACTTC. It translates to CASSWRGGIQETQYF.

In its sample, this clone was seen a few times. The chain has TRBV7-6 and TRBJ2-2; D uncertain. This CDR3 has 14 amino acids. Per the germline V gene, CDR1 is SGHVS and CDR2 is FNYEAQ. Trimming stripped 1 base from V and 4 bases from J, with 7 bases between. CDR3: CASSLGSGTGELFF. CDR3 DNA: TGTGCCAGCAGCTTAGGATCCGGCACCGGGGAGCTGTTTTTT. The variable domain in full, completed from reference TRBV7-6 and TRBJ2-2, reads GAGVSQSPRYKVTKRGQDVALRCDPISGHVSLYWYRQALGQGPEFLTYFNYEAQQDKSGLPNDRFSAERPEGSISTLTIQRTEQRDSAMYRCASSLGSGTGELFFGEGSRLTVL.

The chain employs TRBV6-6 and TRBJ2-6, with D unresolved. Germline CDR1 and CDR2: MNHNY and SVGAGI (reference sequence). Trimming cost V 2 bases and J 1 base, with 9 bases left between them. The CDR3 totals 16 residues. In nucleotides, the CDR3 is TGTGCCAGCAGTTACGATACGGGTTCTGGGGCCAACGTCCTGACTTTC. Encoded protein: CASSYDTGSGANVLTF.

The gene calls are TRBV4-1 and TRBJ2-3; 11 bases map to TRBD2. The J segment lost 11 bases and the V segment lost 4 bases, leaving 14 bases of the junction unmatched. This CDR3 spans 16 amino acids. Germline CDR1 and CDR2: MGHRA and YSYEKL. In nucleotides, the CDR3 is TGCGCCAGCAGCCTTCCGGAAGGTAGCGGGGGGGTGGAGCAGTATTTT. It translates to CASSLPEGSGGVEQYF.

This chain uses TRBV4-1 with TRBJ2-7; the D gene is possibly TRBD1 (6 bases). Germline V gene lookup returns CDR1 MGHRA and CDR2 YSYEKL. The V end lost 0 bases, the J end lost 3 bases, and 9 bases lay between the germline ends. The CDR3 runs 14 residues. For the CDR3, the DNA is TGCGCCAGCAGCCAAGAGCGACAGGTCTACGAGCAGTACTTC. Encoded protein: CASSQERQVYEQYF.

The CDR3 region has the DNA TGTGCCAGCAGTGTACAGGGGGCCTCGCAGTTCTTC. Protein product: CASSVQGASQFF. The chain uses TRBV6-6 and TRBJ2-1; 9 nucleotides line up with TRBD1. V lost 5 bases to trimming and J lost 12 bases; unmatched junction nucleotides: 5. The CDR3 is 12 amino acids. Germline-derived CDR1 and CDR2 are MNHNY and SVGAGI (reference sequence).

V and J are TRBV7-2 and TRBJ2-7; the D gene is possibly TRBD1 (5 bases). CDR1 and CDR2 from the germline V gene are SGHTA and FQGNSA. CDR3 length equals 15 residues. The V end lost 1 base, the J end lost 2 bases, and 12 bases lay between the germline ends. DNA of the CDR3: TGTGCCAGCAGCTTAGATCAGGGTCCCACCTACGAGCAGTACTTC. Amino acid sequence: CASSLDQGPTYEQYF.

This clone has just a few counts. This chain connects TRBV27 to TRBJ1-5; D is unresolved. In germline, CDR1 is MNHEY, CDR2 SMNVEV (reference sequence). This CDR3 is 13 amino acids long. Trimming removed 4 bases from V and 3 bases from J, with 7 bases in between. The CDR3 coding sequence is TGTGCCAGCAGTTGGGCAGTCAATCAGCCCCAGCATTTT. Translation: CASSWAVNQPQHF.